The 30 T cell receptor beta chains presented below share a single source sample, sequenced in a study of cytomegalovirus exposure and HLA in healthy donors. The PCR used 60 Vbeta and 13 Jbeta primers. This table comes from immunoSEQ multiplex PCR, and its TCRdb copy is limited to in-frame clones, with some not included. This sample has 100,000 or so clones; around 85% occur once, and the top ten carry about 4.3%. Material for sequencing was PBMCs. These receptors were obtained from a man aged 25-45 years in good health and CMV-seronegative.

The J gene is TRBJ2-3, the V gene TRBV29-1; possibly TRBD2 for D (5 bases). CDR1 is SQVTM and CDR2 is ANQGSEA in the germline V gene. The V end lost 8 bases, the J end lost 8 bases, and 14 bases lay between the germline ends. The CDR3 is 11 residues long. This CDR3 reads CSPLAAGTQYF. The CDR3 region has the DNA TGCAGCCCCTTGGCGGCGGGTACGCAGTATTTT.

The chain employs TRBV7-8 and TRBJ1-3; a weak D match, TRBD1 (5 bases). Deletions cut 5 bases from V and 2 bases from J, with 34 bases between. Germline-derived CDR1 and CDR2 are SGHVS and FQNEAQ. This CDR3 has 22 amino acids. This CDR3 is CASSPNRGGTRDSLVAGNTIYF. The CDR3, as DNA: TGTGCCAGCAGCCCTAACCGGGGGGGAACGCGCGACAGCCTTGTTGCTGGAAACACCATATATTTT.

The gene calls are TRBV12-5 and TRBJ2-1, with TRBD2 matching over 9 bases. J was trimmed by 4 bases and V by 6 bases; bases with no gene match: 13. Per the germline V gene, CDR1 is LGHNT and CDR2 is FRNRAP. The CDR3 consists of 17 residues. CDR3 sequence: CASGLTGTSLKYNEQFF. The CDR3 coding sequence is TGTGCTAGTGGACTAACCGGGACTAGCCTGAAGTACAATGAGCAGTTCTTC.

J is TRBJ1-2 and V is TRBV7-8; possible D gene TRBD1, 6 bases. Germline values: CDR1 SGHVS, CDR2 FQNEAQ. V was shortened by 0 bases and J by 6 bases, with 17 bases between the two germline ends. This CDR3 is built from 16 residues. CDR3 protein: CASSLAAGAAYNGYTF. In nucleotides, the CDR3 is TGTGCCAGCAGCTTAGCAGCAGGGGCAGCATACAATGGCTACACCTTC.

The CDR3 region is CAISDRGLAGVRDTQYF. CDR3 DNA: TGTGCCATCAGTGATAGGGGACTAGCGGGGGTAAGGGATACGCAGTATTTT. The chain combines TRBV10-3 with TRBJ2-3, with TRBD2 matching over 14 bases. This CDR3 is 17 amino acids long. Germline V gives CDR1 ENHRY, CDR2 SYGVKD. V lost 3 bases to trimming and J lost 6 bases; unmatched junction nucleotides: 8.

CDR3 in amino acids: CASRDLAGGRNEQFF. For the CDR3, the DNA is TGTGCCAGCAGGGACCTAGCGGGGGGACGGAATGAGCAGTTCTTC. The genes are TRBV5-4 and TRBJ2-1; 11 bases are shared with TRBD2. The CDR3 totals 15 residues. V trimming: 5 bases; J trimming: 7 bases; junction bases outside the gene matches: 8. Looked up from germline, CDR1 is SGHNT and CDR2 is YYREEE (reference sequence).

This clone was seen once. The chain links TRBV19 to TRBJ2-3; TRBD2 matches 12 bases. CDR1 LNHDA and CDR2 SQIVND come from the germline V gene (reference sequence). The CDR3 contains 17 residues. V was pared by 3 bases and J by 11 bases, with 15 bases of the junction left unmatched. The chain's CDR3 is CASSIKEDGLAGWRQYF. Here the CDR3 DNA reads TGTGCCAGTAGTATCAAGGAGGACGGACTAGCGGGGTGGAGGCAGTATTTT.

This clone occurred a few times. The chain couples TRBV7-3 to TRBJ2-5; 8 nucleotides agree with TRBD2. V lost 5 bases, J lost 1 base, and 6 bases stayed unmatched. There are 15 residues in the CDR3. Germline CDR1 SGHTA, CDR2 FQGTGA. In DNA form, the CDR3 reads TGTGCCAGCAGCAAAGGGCGGGGGGTCCAAGAGACCCAGTACTTC. Its translation: CASSKGRGVQETQYF.

The chain links TRBV7-3 to TRBJ2-1; 13 nucleotides align to TRBD2. Unmatched junction bases numbered 2, after V lost 2 bases and J lost 7 bases. Germline V gene data show CDR1 as SGHTA and CDR2 as FQGTGA. The CDR3 has 15 amino acids. CDR3 in DNA: TGTGCCAGCAGCTTAGGGACTAGCGGGACGAATGAGCAGTTCTTC. Residues: CASSLGTSGTNEQFF.

J is TRBJ2-3 and V is TRBV7-9; D not resolved. This CDR3 region has 13 residues. Trimming cost V 3 bases and J 0 bases, with 4 bases left between them. CDR1 and CDR2 from the germline V gene are SEHNR and FQNEAQ (reference sequence). The CDR3: CASSLASTDTQYF. CDR3 DNA: TGTGCCAGCAGCTTGGCTAGCACAGATACGCAGTATTTT.

Here the CDR3 DNA reads TGTGCCAGCAGCGCAAATGGACACTACGAGCAGTACTTC. This sequence encodes CASSANGHYEQYF. J is TRBJ2-7 and V is TRBV9, with a tentative D call TRBD1 (5 bases). There are 13 residues in the CDR3. With 3 bases removed from V and 3 bases from J, the gap between germline ends came to 10 bases. CDR1 is SGDLS, CDR2 YYNGEE, per germline.

The sample holds a few counts of this clone. V and J are TRBV4-1 and TRBJ2-6; D gene ambiguous. CDR3 length: 18 residues. V lost 0 bases to trimming and J lost 0 bases, with 12 bases between them. Germline V gene data show CDR1 as MGHRA and CDR2 as YSYEKL. The CDR3 loop is CASSQEQVATSGANVLTF. CDR3 sequence (DNA): TGCGCCAGCAGCCAAGAGCAGGTCGCTACCTCTGGGGCCAACGTCCTGACTTTC.

The V and J genes are TRBV7-3 and TRBJ2-5; the D gene is possibly TRBD2 (7 bases). The germline gives CDR1 SGHTA, CDR2 FQGTGA. There are 14 residues in the CDR3. V dropped 5 bases and J dropped 3 bases, with 13 bases sitting between them. The CDR3: CASSRTGGKETQYF. The CDR3 DNA reads TGTGCCAGCAGCCGTACGGGGGGCAAAGAGACCCAGTACTTC.

The chain carries TRBV6-4 and TRBJ2-2, with 7 bases identical to TRBD2. J was trimmed by 5 bases and V by 2 bases; bases with no gene match: 2. The CDR3 has 14 amino acids. Germline-derived CDR1 and CDR2 are MRHNA and SNTAGT. This CDR3 reads CASSDGGETGELFF. The CDR3 DNA reads as TGTGCCAGCAGTGACGGGGGGGAAACCGGGGAGCTGTTTTTT.

This clone has only a few counts. The V gene is TRBV28, the J gene TRBJ1-5; no reliable D call. The length of the CDR3 is 13 residues. V lost 1 base, J lost 6 bases, and 7 bases lay in between. Germline V lookup: CDR1 MDHEN, CDR2 SYDVKM. As DNA, the CDR3 is TGTGCCAGCAGTTTATATGGAGCTCAGCCCCAGCATTTT. Protein sequence: CASSLYGAQPQHF.

The V and J genes are TRBV28 and TRBJ2-1, with D perhaps matching TRBD1 (7 bases). Trimming shortened V by 6 bases and J by 6 bases, and 15 bases separated the two germline ends. The CDR3 has 14 residues. Germline lookup yields CDR1 MDHEN and CDR2 SYDVKM. CDR3: CASRTGEVSNEQFF. CDR3 DNA: TGTGCCAGCAGAACAGGGGAGGTTTCCAATGAGCAGTTCTTC.

The chain uses TRBV6-1 and TRBJ1-4; D not resolved. Per the germline V gene, CDR1 is MNHNS and CDR2 is SASEGT. This CDR3 has 14 residues. Trimming removed 4 bases from V and 0 bases from J, with 6 bases in between. The CDR3 reads CASSAEATNEKLFF. The CDR3 DNA follows: TGTGCCAGCAGTGCGGAGGCAACTAATGAAAAACTGTTTTTT.

This chain links TRBV4-2 with TRBJ2-2, with D possibly matching TRBD1 (6 bases). Trimming took 5 bases from V and 1 from J, leaving 14 bases between them. This CDR3 has 16 residues. Germline loops: CDR1 LGHNA, CDR2 YNFKEQ. CDR3 DNA: TGTGCCAGCAGCGTTACCGGGACAATGAACACCGGGGAGCTGTTTTTT. Translated: CASSVTGTMNTGELFF.

This clone was seen a few times. CDR3 in DNA: TGTGCCAGCAGTTTAACGGACAGGGGGAAAGGCTACACCTTC. This encodes CASSLTDRGKGYTF. The chain couples TRBV28 to TRBJ1-2; 10 nucleotides match TRBD1. The germline V gene has CDR1 MDHEN and CDR2 SYDVKM. J lost 8 bases, V lost 2 bases, and 5 bases had no gene match. CDR3 length: 14 residues.

The chain links TRBV7-2 to TRBJ2-2, with 7 bases fitting TRBD1. The germline V gene has CDR1 SGHTA and CDR2 FQGNSA. The CDR3 runs to 16 residues. V gave up 2 bases and J gave up 3 bases; unmatched junction bases: 6. The CDR3 is CASSLRLGTDTGELFF. CDR3 coding DNA: TGTGCCAGCAGCTTACGACTCGGGACAGACACCGGGGAGCTGTTTTTT.

This chain uses TRBV19 with TRBJ2-7; D is unresolved. Germline V CDR1 and CDR2: LNHDA, SQIVND (reference sequence). The CDR3 has 16 residues. V was trimmed by 4 bases and J by 0 bases, leaving 16 bases between them. CDR3 in DNA: TGTGCCAGTAGTACCCCGCGTGGTTTTAGCTCCTACGAGCAGTACTTC. Protein: CASSTPRGFSSYEQYF.

The DNA of the CDR3 is TGCAGCGTTATCCCGACTAGAAACAATGAGCAGTTCTTC. Its translation is CSVIPTRNNEQFF. The rearrangement uses TRBV29-1 and TRBJ2-1; possibly TRBD2 for D (6 bases). Germline values: CDR1 SQVTM, CDR2 ANQGSEA. There are 13 residues in the CDR3. V lost 5 bases, J lost 5 bases, and 13 bases lay in between.

The genes are TRBV6-4 and TRBJ2-3; 12 nucleotides agree with TRBD2. From germline, CDR1 is MRHNA and CDR2 SNTAGT. With 5 bases clipped from V and 8 bases from J, the junction kept 8 bases outside the gene matches. This CDR3 contains 15 residues. The CDR3: CASSTSTSGGGTQYF. In DNA form, the CDR3 reads TGTGCCAGCAGTACCTCGACTAGCGGGGGAGGTACGCAGTATTTT.

This chain joins TRBV30 and TRBJ2-7, with 14 bases identical to TRBD2. After removal of 5 bases from V and 6 bases from J, the junction contained 0 bases not matched to a gene. This CDR3 has 12 residues. CDR1 GTSNPN and CDR2 SVGIG come from the germline V gene (reference sequence). DNA for the CDR3: TGTGCCTGGGGACTAGCGGGAGGCGAGCAGTACTTC. Its translation is CAWGLAGGEQYF.

This chain uses TRBV2 with TRBJ2-7, with D perhaps matching TRBD2 (6 bases). With 6 bases removed from V and 9 bases from J, the gap between germline ends came to 15 bases. In germline, CDR1 is SNHLY, CDR2 FYNNEI. The CDR3 is 12 amino acids. The CDR3 region has the DNA TGTGCCAGCAGGCTCGCGGGATCATGGCAGTACTTC. This encodes CASRLAGSWQYF. Full variable domain (remainder filled in from reference TRBV2 and TRBJ2-7): EPEVTQTPSHQVTQMGQEVILRCVPISNHLYFYWYRQILGQKVEFLVSFYNNEISEKSEIFDDQFSVERPDGSNFTLKIRSTKLEDSAMYFCASRLAGSWQYFGPGTRLTVT.

The rearrangement uses TRBV30 and TRBJ2-7; D gene unclear. The CDR3 length is 12 residues. Germline assignment: CDR1 GTSNPN and CDR2 SVGIG (reference sequence). Trimming left V 5 bases short and J 6 bases short, with 14 bases between. The CDR3 loop reads CAWDPRVGEQYF. Here the CDR3 DNA reads TGTGCCTGGGACCCCCGGGTCGGCGAGCAGTACTTC.

The gene calls are TRBV30 and TRBJ1-4; D may be TRBD1 (6 bases). CDR1 is GTSNPN and CDR2 is SVGIG in the germline V gene (reference sequence). This CDR3 contains 14 residues. Trimming took 4 bases from V and 8 from J, leaving 17 bases between them. CDR3 loop: CAWTTTGLGEKLFF. Here the CDR3 DNA reads TGTGCCTGGACTACCACAGGGTTAGGGGAAAAACTGTTTTTT.

The gene calls are TRBV7-9 and TRBJ2-3; 8 bases map to TRBD1. The germline V gene encodes CDR1 SEHNR and CDR2 FQNEAQ (reference sequence). The CDR3 length is 14 residues. The V segment lost 5 bases and the J segment 1 base; nucleotides outside the gene matches: 2. CDR3 in DNA: TGTGCCAGCAGCACGGGACAGGGCACAGATACGCAGTATTTT. The encoded protein is CASSTGQGTDTQYF.

This clone was observed once. V is TRBV6-6 and J is TRBJ2-5, with a tentative D call TRBD1 (5 bases). Germline-derived CDR1 and CDR2 are MNHNY and SVGAGI (reference sequence). Trimming cost V 2 bases and J 10 bases, with 14 bases left between them. The CDR3 is 13 amino acids. The CDR3 region is CASSYVGEGDQYF. In DNA form, the CDR3 reads TGTGCCAGCAGTTACGTCGGAGAAGGGGACCAGTACTTC.

This chain links TRBV7-6 with TRBJ2-3, with a tentative D call TRBD2 (5 bases). The CDR3 has 14 residues. Trimming stripped 5 bases from V and 6 bases from J, with 15 bases between. CDR1 is SGHVS and CDR2 is FNYEAQ in the germline V gene. The CDR3 spells CASSPRPPGDTQYF. The CDR3 DNA is TGTGCCAGCAGCCCCCGGCCTCCGGGGGATACGCAGTATTTT.